This T cell receptor beta chain was retrieved from a study of T-cell memory formation after mild COVID-19. Per germline, CDR1 SGHAT and CDR2 FQNNGV. V lost 0 bases and J 3 bases, leaving 5 bases between the germline ends. The CDR3 contains 13 residues. From the 5' RACE reads, TCRdb called clonotypes with MiXCR, one entry per CDR3 protein. The sample consists of under 700,000 distinct CDR3 sequences, just over 20% of them appearing once. The sequence came from an adult woman who had mild COVID-19 (a few samples of this study predate the infection). Cell type and time point are not known. Sequences were obtained from PBMCs or a T cell subset sorted from them (not recorded which). This rearrangement joins TRBV11-2 to TRBJ1-1; the D is unclear. CDR3 in DNA: TGTGCCAGCAGCTTAGAATGGGACACTGAAGCTTTCTTT. It codes for CASSLEWDTEAFF.